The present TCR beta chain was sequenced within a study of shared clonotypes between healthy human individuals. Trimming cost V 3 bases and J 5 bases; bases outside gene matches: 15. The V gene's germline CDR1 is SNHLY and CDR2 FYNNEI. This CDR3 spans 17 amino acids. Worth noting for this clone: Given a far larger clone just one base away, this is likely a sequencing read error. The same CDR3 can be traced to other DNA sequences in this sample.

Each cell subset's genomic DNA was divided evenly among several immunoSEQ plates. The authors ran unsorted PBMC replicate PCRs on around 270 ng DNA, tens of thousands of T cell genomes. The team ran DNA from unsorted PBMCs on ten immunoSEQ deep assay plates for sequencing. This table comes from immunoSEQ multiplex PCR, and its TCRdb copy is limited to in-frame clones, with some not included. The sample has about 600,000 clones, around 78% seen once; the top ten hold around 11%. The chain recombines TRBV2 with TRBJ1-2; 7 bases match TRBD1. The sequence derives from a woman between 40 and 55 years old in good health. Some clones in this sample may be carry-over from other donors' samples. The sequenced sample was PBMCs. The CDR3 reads CASSEFGTVGSSYGYTF. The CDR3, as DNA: TGTGCCAGCAGTGAGTTTGGGACAGTGGGATCGAGTTATGGCTACACCTTC.